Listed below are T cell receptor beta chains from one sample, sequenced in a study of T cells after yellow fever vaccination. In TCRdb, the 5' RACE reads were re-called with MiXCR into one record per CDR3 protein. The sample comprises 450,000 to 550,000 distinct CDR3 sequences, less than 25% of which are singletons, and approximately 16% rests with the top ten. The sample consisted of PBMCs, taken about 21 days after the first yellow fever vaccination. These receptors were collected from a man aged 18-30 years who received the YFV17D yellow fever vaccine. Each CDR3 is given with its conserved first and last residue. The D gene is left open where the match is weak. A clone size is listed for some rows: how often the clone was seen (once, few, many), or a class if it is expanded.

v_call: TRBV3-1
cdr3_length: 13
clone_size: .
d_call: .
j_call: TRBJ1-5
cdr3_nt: TGTGCCAGCAGCCAGACCGTGGGGCAGCCCCAGCATTTT
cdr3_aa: CASSQTVGQPQHF

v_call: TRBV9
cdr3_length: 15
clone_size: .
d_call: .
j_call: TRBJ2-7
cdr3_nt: TGTGCCAGCAGCGTAGTAGGGCAGCCAAACTACGAGCAGTACTTC
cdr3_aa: CASSVVGQPNYEQYF

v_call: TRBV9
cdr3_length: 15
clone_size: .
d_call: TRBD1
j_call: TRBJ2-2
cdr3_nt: TGTGCCAGCAGCGTGTCGGACAGGGGATCCGGGGAGCTGTTTTTT
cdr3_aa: CASSVSDRGSGELFF

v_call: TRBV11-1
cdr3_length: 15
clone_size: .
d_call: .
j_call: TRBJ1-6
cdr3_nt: TGTGCCAGCAGCTCTGTTGGTCATGGGAATTCACCCCTCCACTTT
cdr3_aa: CASSSVGHGNSPLHF

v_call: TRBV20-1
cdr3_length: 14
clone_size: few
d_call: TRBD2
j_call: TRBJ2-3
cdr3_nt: TGCAGTGCTAGAGCAACGACTAGCGCAGATACGCAGTATTTT
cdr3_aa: CSARATTSADTQYF

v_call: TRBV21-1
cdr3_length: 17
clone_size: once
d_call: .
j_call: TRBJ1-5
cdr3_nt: TGTGCCAGCACCCGGAAGGGGATCGCCCTTGGCAATCAGCCCCAGCATTTT
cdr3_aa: CASTRKGIALGNQPQHF

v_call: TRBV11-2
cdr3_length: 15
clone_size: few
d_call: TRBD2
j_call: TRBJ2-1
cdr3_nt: TGTGCCAGCAGCTTCCGTAGCGGGGGACTCAATGAGCAGTTCTTC
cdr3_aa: CASSFRSGGLNEQFF

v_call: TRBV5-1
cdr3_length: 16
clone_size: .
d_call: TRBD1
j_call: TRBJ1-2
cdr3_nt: TGCGCCAGCAGCTTAACGACAGGGGGCCCGAACGGGAGCTACACCTTC
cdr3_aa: CASSLTTGGPNGSYTF

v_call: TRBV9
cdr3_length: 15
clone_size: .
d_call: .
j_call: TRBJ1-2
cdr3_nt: TGTGCCAGCAGCGTAGCTGGGCAGGCTAACTATGGCTACACCTTC
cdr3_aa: CASSVAGQANYGYTF

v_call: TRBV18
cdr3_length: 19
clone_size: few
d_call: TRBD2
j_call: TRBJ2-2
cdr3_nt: TGTGCCAGCTCACTCACAGGCCCTAGCGGGGCCCTGGACACCGGGGAGCTGTTTTTT
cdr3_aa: CASSLTGPSGALDTGELFF

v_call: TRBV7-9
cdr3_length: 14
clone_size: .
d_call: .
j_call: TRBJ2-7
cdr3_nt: TGTGCCAGCAGCTTACCCAGGGACACCTACGAGCAGTACTTC
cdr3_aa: CASSLPRDTYEQYF

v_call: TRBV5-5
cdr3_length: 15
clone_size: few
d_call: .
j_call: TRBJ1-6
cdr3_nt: TGTGCCAGCAGCTCAGGCGGACATAAATATTCACCCCTCCACTTT
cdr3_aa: CASSSGGHKYSPLHF

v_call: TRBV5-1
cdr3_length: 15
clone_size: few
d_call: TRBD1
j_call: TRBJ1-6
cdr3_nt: TGCGCCAGCAGCTGGGGACAGGGAGCTAATTCACCCCTCCACTTT
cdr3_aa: CASSWGQGANSPLHF

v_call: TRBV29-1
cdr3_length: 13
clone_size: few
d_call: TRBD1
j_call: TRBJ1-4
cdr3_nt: TGCAGCGTGGGGGACAGGGGGTCTGAAAAACTGTTTTTT
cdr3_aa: CSVGDRGSEKLFF

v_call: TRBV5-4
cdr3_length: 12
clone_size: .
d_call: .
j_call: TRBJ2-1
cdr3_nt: TGTGCCAGCAGCTTCGGGCATAGTGAGCAGTTCTTC
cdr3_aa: CASSFGHSEQFF

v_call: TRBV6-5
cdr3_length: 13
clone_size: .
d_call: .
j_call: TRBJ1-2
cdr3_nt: TGTGCCAGCAGTTACTCGTCGGGAAATGGCTACACCTTC
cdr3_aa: CASSYSSGNGYTF

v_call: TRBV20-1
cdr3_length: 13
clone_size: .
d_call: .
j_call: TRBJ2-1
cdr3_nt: TGCAGTGCTAGTTTCACGTGGGACAATGAGCAGTTCTTC
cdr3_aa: CSASFTWDNEQFF

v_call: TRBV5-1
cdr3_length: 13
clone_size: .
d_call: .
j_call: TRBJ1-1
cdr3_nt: TGCGCCAGCAGCGCTACAGGGACCACTGAAGCTTTCTTT
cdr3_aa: CASSATGTTEAFF

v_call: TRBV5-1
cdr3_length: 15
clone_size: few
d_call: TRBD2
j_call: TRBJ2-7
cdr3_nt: TGCGCCAGCAGCTGGGGGACTAGCGGCGACTACGAGCAGTACTTC
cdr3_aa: CASSWGTSGDYEQYF

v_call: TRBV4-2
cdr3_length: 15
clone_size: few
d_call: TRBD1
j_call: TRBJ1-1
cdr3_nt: TGTGCCAGCAGCCAAACCGACAGGGCTGGTACTGAAGCTTTCTTT
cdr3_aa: CASSQTDRAGTEAFF

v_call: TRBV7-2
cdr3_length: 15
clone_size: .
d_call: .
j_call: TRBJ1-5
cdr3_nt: TGTGCCAGCAGCTTCACTGCAGGGGGCAATCAGCCCCAGCATTTT
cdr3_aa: CASSFTAGGNQPQHF

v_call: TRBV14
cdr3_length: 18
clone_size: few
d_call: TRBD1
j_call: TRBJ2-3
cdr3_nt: TGTGCCAGCAGCCAAGATTGGTCAGGGGGACCAAGCACAGATACGCAGTATTTT
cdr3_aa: CASSQDWSGGPSTDTQYF

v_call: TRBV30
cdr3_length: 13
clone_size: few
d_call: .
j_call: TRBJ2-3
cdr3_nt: TGTGCCTGGAGTGTACCATCGACAGATACGCAGTATTTT
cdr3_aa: CAWSVPSTDTQYF

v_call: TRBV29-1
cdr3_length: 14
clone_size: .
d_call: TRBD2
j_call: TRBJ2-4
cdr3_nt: TGCAGCGTTGAAAGGAGGACTAGCGGCGACATTCAGTACTTC
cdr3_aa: CSVERRTSGDIQYF

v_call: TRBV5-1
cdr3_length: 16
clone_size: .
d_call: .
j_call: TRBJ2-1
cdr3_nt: TGCGCCAGCTCGGAAGGAGGGGCGGGTTACTACAATGAGCAGTTCTTC
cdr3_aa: CASSEGGAGYYNEQFF

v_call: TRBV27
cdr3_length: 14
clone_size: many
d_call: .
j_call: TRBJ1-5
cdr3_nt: TGTGCCAGCAGTTTATGGTACAGTCGTCAGCCCCAGCATTTT
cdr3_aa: CASSLWYSRQPQHF

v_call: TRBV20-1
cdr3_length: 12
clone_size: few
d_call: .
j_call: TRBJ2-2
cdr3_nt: TGCAGGGCCAGAGTCAACACCGGGGAGCTGTTTTTT
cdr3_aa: CRARVNTGELFF

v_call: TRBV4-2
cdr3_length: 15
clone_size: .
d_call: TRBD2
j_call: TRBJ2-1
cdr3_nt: TGTGCCACGACCCCCCGCGGGGGGGCCTACAATGAGCAGTTCTTC
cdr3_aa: CATTPRGGAYNEQFF

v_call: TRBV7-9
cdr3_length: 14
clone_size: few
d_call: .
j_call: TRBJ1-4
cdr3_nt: TGTGCCAGCAGCCACTCCGGGGTAGGGGAAAAACTGTTTTTT
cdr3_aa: CASSHSGVGEKLFF

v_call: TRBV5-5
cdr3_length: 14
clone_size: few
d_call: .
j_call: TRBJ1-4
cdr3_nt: TGTGCCAGCAGGTCAGCAGGCTTTAATGAAAAACTGTTTTTT
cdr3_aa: CASRSAGFNEKLFF

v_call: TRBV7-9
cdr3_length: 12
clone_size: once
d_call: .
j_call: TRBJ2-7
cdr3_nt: TGTGCCAGCAGCTTTCCCAACTACGAGCAGTACTTC
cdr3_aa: CASSFPNYEQYF

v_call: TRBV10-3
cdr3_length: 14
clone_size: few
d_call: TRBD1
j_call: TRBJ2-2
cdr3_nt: TGTGCCATCAGGGGGACAGGGGACACCGGGGAGCTGTTTTTT
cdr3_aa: CAIRGTGDTGELFF

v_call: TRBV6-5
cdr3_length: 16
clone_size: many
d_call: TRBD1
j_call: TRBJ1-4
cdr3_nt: TGTGCCAGCAGTCCCACCCTCAGGGGGACGAATGAAAAACTGTTTTTT
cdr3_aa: CASSPTLRGTNEKLFF

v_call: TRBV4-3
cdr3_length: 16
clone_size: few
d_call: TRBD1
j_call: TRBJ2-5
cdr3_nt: TGCGCCAGCAGCCGAGCACAGGGGGCAGGTGGGGAGACCCAGTACTTC
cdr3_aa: CASSRAQGAGGETQYF

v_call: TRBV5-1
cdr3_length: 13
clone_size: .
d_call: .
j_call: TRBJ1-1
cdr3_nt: TGCGCCAGCAGCTTGGTTGGCGCAACTGAAGCTTTCTTT
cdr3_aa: CASSLVGATEAFF

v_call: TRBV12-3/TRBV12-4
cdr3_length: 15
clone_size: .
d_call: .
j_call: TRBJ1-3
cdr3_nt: TGTGCCAGCAGTTTTGGCCGATCCGGGGAGAACACCATATATTTT
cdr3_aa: CASSFGRSGENTIYF

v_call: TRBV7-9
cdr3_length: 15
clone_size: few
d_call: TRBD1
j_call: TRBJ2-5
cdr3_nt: TGTGCCAGCAGCGCCGGGACAGGGCTCCAAGAGACCCAGTACTTC
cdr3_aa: CASSAGTGLQETQYF

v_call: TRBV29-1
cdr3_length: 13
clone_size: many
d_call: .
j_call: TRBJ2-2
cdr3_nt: TGCAGCGTTCGGGACTTCGCGGGCGGGGAGCTGTTTTTT
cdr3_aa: CSVRDFAGGELFF

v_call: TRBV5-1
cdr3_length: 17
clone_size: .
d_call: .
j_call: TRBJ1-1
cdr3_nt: TGCGCCAGCAGCTTGGCCTGGGGGGCGGGGATGAACACTGAAGCTTTCTTT
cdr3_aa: CASSLAWGAGMNTEAFF

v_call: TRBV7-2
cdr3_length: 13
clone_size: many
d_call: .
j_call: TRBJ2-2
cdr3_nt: TGTGCCAGCAGCTCGGACCTGGCCGGGGAGCTGTTTTTT
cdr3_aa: CASSSDLAGELFF

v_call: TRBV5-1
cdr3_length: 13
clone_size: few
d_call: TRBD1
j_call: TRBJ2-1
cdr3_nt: TGCGCCAGCAGGGGACAGGGGTACAATGAGCAGTTCTTC
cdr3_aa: CASRGQGYNEQFF

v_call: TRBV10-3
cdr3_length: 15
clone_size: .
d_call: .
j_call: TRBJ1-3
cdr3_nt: TGTGCCATCAGTGAGTCGCGAAGGGCTGGAAACACCATATATTTT
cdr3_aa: CAISESRRAGNTIYF

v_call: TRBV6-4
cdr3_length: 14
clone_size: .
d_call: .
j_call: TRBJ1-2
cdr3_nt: TGTGCCAGCAGCGACTCGCCCACCTCATCTGGCTACACCTTC
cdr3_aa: CASSDSPTSSGYTF

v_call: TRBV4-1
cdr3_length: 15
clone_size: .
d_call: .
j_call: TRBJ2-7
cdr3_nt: TGCGCCAGCAGCCAAGATTGGGGAGAATACTACGAGCAGTACTTC
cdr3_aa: CASSQDWGEYYEQYF

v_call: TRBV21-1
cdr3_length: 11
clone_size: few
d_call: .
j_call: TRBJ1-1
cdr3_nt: TGTGCCAGCAGCAAAGTCAGTGAAGCTTTCTTT
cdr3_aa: CASSKVSEAFF

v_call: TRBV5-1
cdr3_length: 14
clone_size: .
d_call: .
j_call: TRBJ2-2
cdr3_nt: TGCGCCAGCAGCTTCCAGGGTGTCACCGGGGAGCTGTTTTTT
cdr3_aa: CASSFQGVTGELFF

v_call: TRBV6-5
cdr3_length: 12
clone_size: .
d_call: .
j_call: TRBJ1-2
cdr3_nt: TGTGCCAGCAGTATGGACCAATATGGCTACACCTTC
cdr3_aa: CASSMDQYGYTF

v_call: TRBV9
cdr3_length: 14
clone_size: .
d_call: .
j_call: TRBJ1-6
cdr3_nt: TGTGCCAGCAGCGTCGCGGGTCGGGATTCACCCCTCCACTTT
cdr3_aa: CASSVAGRDSPLHF

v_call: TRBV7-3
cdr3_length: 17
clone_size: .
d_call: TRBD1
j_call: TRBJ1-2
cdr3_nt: TGTGCCAGCAGCTACACCCGGGAGACAGGGGGCCCATATGGCTACACCTTC
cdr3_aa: CASSYTRETGGPYGYTF

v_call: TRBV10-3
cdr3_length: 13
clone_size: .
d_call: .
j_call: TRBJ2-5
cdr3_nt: TGTGCCATCCAGCCGACGGGTTCAGAGACCCAGTACTTC
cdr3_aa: CAIQPTGSETQYF